This T cell receptor (beta chain) was sequenced in a study of cytomegalovirus exposure and HLA in healthy donors. The study ran its PCR with 60 Vbeta and 13 Jbeta primers. Sequencing was performed with immunoSEQ multiplex PCR; in TCRdb, only in-frame clones are kept and a portion is missing. In the table there are 80,000 to 95,000 clones, roughly two thirds of which are singletons. The V end lost 1 base, the J end lost 0 bases, and 9 bases lay between the germline ends. The CDR3 is made up of 14 amino acids. Germline loops: CDR1 SQVTM, CDR2 ANQGSEA. This sequence was found in a woman aged 25-40 years in good health and CMV-seronegative. The material sequenced was PBMCs. The chain carries TRBV29-1 and TRBJ1-2; D ambiguous. The CDR3, as DNA: TGCAGCGTTGAAGGACTAGGGACTAACTATGGCTACACCTTC. This translates into CSVEGLGTNYGYTF.